Listed below are T cell receptor beta chains from one sample, sequenced in a study of OX40 agonist ivuxolimab in advanced cancers. Using immunoSEQ multiplex PCR, the repertoire was profiled, and TCRdb retains in-frame clones only, with some absent. In the table there are tens of thousands of clones, about 90% of which are singletons. Sequenced here: CD4+ or CD8+ T cells sorted from blood, sampled in a trial of the OX40 agonist ivuxolimab. These receptors all stem from an adult with an advanced solid tumor such as melanoma, head and neck, liver or kidney cancer. Each CDR3 is given with its conserved first and last residue. Each record gives: clone size, V gene, J gene, D gene, CDR3 DNA, CDR3 protein. The D gene is left open where the match is weak. Some rows have no size entry. The others give once, few or many, or a class for an expanded clone.

-	TRBV5-4	TRBJ2-5	-	TGTGCCAGCAGCTTTCGTCGACGGTCCGATATGACAGCTCAAGAGACCCAGTACTTC	CASSFRRRSDMTAQETQYF
-	TRBV11-3	TRBJ2-7	TRBD2	TGTGCCAGCAGTACTAGCGGGAGCTCCTACGAGCAGTACTTC	CASSTSGSSYEQYF
once	TRBV10-3	TRBJ2-1	-	TGTGCCACGAGGGGGGGGACGGAGAATGAGCAGTTCTTC	CATRGGTENEQFF
-	TRBV30	TRBJ1-2	TRBD1	TGTGCCTGGAGTGGGACAGGAGCTGGCTACACCTTC	CAWSGTGAGYTF
once	TRBV5-1	TRBJ2-3	TRBD1	TGCGCCAGCAGCTTGCCGACAGGGGGTTCAGATACGCAGTATTTT	CASSLPTGGSDTQYF
-	TRBV6-1	TRBJ2-7	TRBD1	TGTGCCAGCACAAGCGGACAGGCGTACGAGCAGTGCTTC	CASTSGQAYEQCF
-	TRBV9	TRBJ2-3	TRBD2	TGTGCCAGCAGCGTAGGTATAAGGGCGGGAGGAACTTATACGCAGTATTTT	CASSVGIRAGGTYTQYF
once	TRBV5-4	TRBJ2-3	-	TGTGCCAGCAGCACCGCTCGGGACCGACGAGCGGATACGCAGTATTTT	CASSTARDRRADTQYF
-	TRBV11-2	TRBJ2-2	-	TGTGCCAGCAGCTTTACAGTGAACACCGGGGAGCTGTTTTTT	CASSFTVNTGELFF
-	TRBV9	TRBJ2-6	-	TGTGCCAGCAGCGTAGTCCCCTCTGGGGCCAACGTCCTGACTTTC	CASSVVPSGANVLTF
-	TRBV7-2	TRBJ1-5	-	TGTGCCAGCAGCTCTCAGGGGACCGATCAGCCCCAGCATTTT	CASSSQGTDQPQHF
-	TRBV27	TRBJ2-3	-	TGTGCCAGCAGTTTATCGTGGCCAAATACTAGAGAAGGGGCAGATACGCAGTATTTT	CASSLSWPNTREGADTQYF
once	TRBV18	TRBJ2-3	TRBD1	TGTGCCAGCTCACCAAAGGCACAGGGGGTCACAGATACGCAGTATTTT	CASSPKAQGVTDTQYF
-	TRBV5-4	TRBJ2-5	-	TGTGCCAGCAGCCCGGACATTCTTGGAGAGACCCAGTACTTC	CASSPDILGETQYF
-	TRBV28	TRBJ1-4	-	TGTGCCAGCAGTTTATCGGGCCAACTGGGGACTTTT	CASSLSGQLGTF
-	TRBV19	TRBJ2-1	TRBD2	TGTGCCAGTAGCAGTCGACTAGCGGGAGGCAATGAGCAGTTCTTC	CASSSRLAGGNEQFF
-	TRBV7-9	TRBJ2-2	-	TGTGCTAGTGGTGGTCAGACCCACACCGGGGAGCTGTTTTTT	CASGGQTHTGELFF
-	TRBV20-1	TRBJ1-2	-	TGCAGTGCTAGAGCAGGGGCTGGCTACACCTTC	CSARAGAGYTF
-	TRBV7-2	TRBJ2-7	TRBD1	TGTGCCAGCAGCTTTGGACAGGGCTACGAGCAGTACTTC	CASSFGQGYEQYF
-	TRBV5-4	TRBJ2-4	-	TGTGCCAGCAGCCCAACTAGTGGGGTTCAGTACTTC	CASSPTSGVQYF
-	TRBV28	TRBJ1-5	-	TGTGCCAGCAGCTCCTGGGGGGGTCTAAAACAGCAGCCCCAGCATTTT	CASSSWGGLKQQPQHF
-	TRBV6-5	TRBJ1-2	TRBD1	TGTGCCAGCAGTTACCTACAGGGGGCTTATGGTGGCTACACCTTC	CASSYLQGAYGGYTF
-	TRBV5-6	TRBJ2-7	TRBD2	TGTGCCAGCAGGGGACTAGCGGGAGGCTACGAGCAGTACTTC	CASRGLAGGYEQYF
-	TRBV30	TRBJ2-1	-	TGTGCCTGGAGTGCCGCCTCGGGTAATGAGCAGTTCTTC	CAWSAASGNEQFF
-	TRBV10-3	TRBJ2-7	TRBD2	TGTGCCATCAGGTTGAGCAGCGGGACCTCCTACGAGCAGTACTTC	CAIRLSSGTSYEQYF
-	TRBV15	TRBJ2-3	TRBD2	TGTGCCACCAGCAGGAGGGTGGCGGGAGGGAGCACAGATACGCAGTATTTT	CATSRRVAGGSTDTQYF
-	TRBV6-1	TRBJ1-5	-	TGTGCCAGCAGTGAACGCGACAAGTATCAGCCCCAGCATTTT	CASSERDKYQPQHF
-	TRBV6-1	TRBJ1-2	TRBD1	TGTGCCAGCAGTGAAGGAATGGTGACAGGGGTTGGCTACACCTTC	CASSEGMVTGVGYTF
-	TRBV6-6	TRBJ2-2	-	TGTGCCAGCAGTTATGCCGGGGAGCTGTTTTTT	CASSYAGELFF
-	TRBV19	TRBJ2-6	-	TGTGCCAGTAGTACGGACAGGAGGGGGACTGGGGCCAACGTCCTGACTTTC	CASSTDRRGTGANVLTF
-	TRBV5-1	TRBJ2-7	TRBD1	TGCGCCAGCAGCGTAGGGACAGGGAACGAGCAGTACTTC	CASSVGTGNEQYF
once	TRBV4-2	TRBJ2-2	TRBD2	TGTGCCAGCAGCCAAGATACCGGCGGACTAGCGGGAGGGCCAACCGGGGAGCTGTTTTTT	CASSQDTGGLAGGPTGELFF
-	TRBV19	TRBJ2-6	-	TGTGCCAGTAGTCCGGGACTCCTTGTGACTGGGGCCAACGTCCTGACTTTC	CASSPGLLVTGANVLTF
-	TRBV2	TRBJ2-7	-	TGTGCCAGCCGTCGCGGCGGATTCGAGCAGTACTTC	CASRRGGFEQYF
-	TRBV27	TRBJ2-7	TRBD1	TGTGCCAGCAGATCACAGGGGGCGCAGCTCTACGAGCAGTACTTC	CASRSQGAQLYEQYF
-	TRBV7-6	TRBJ2-3	-	TGTGCCAGCAGCTCAGATAGCGTTACGCAGTATTTT	CASSSDSVTQYF
-	TRBV9	TRBJ2-7	TRBD1	TGTGCCAGCAGCCTCGGGACAGGGTCGTACGAGCAGTACTTC	CASSLGTGSYEQYF
-	TRBV18	TRBJ2-7	TRBD1	TGTGCCAGCTCACTAGGGACAGGGAGCTCCTACGAGCAGTACTTC	CASSLGTGSSYEQYF
once	TRBV5-1	TRBJ2-5	-	TGCGCCACCAAAGGCGGGTTGGCGGGAGAGACCCAGTACTTC	CATKGGLAGETQYF
-	TRBV20-1	TRBJ2-7	-	TGCAGTGCTAGGAATACCTACGAGCAGTACTTC	CSARNTYEQYF
once	TRBV15	TRBJ2-1	-	TGTGCCACCAGCAGAGTTTTGAACCGACTAACCGACTCCTACAATGAGCAGTTCTTC	CATSRVLNRLTDSYNEQFF
-	TRBV7-2	TRBJ1-2	TRBD1	TGTGCCAGCAGTGTTCTAGGACAGGGCAGGATCTATGGCTACACCTTC	CASSVLGQGRIYGYTF